This TCR beta chain is drawn from a study of T cell repertoires in ileal Crohn's disease. Turning to the study itself: Thiopurines (11) or anti-TNF agents (roughly 18) were given postoperatively to about half. Study findings and constraints: Compared with CD4 T cells, sorted CD8 cells carried more expanded clones.

As for this clone: Its antigen is undetermined.

TCRdb's copy holds only in-frame clones and misses some; the assay was immunoSEQ multiplex PCR. The sample has 16,000 or so clones; 80% to 95% are singletons. Indicated time point: inflamed ileum from the surgical specimen. This CDR3 region has 14 residues. CDR1 LNHNV and CDR2 YYDKDF come from the germline V gene (reference sequence). Trimming took off 1 base at V and 0 bases at J, with 6 bases between the two ends. V is TRBV15 and J is TRBJ2-5, with no clear D. The sample taken for sequencing was ileal tissue. This TCR came from an adult with Crohn's disease. CDR3 in DNA: TGTGCCACCAGCAGAGGGAAGGACCAAGAGACCCAGTACTTC. This sequence encodes CATSRGKDQETQYF.